The present T cell receptor beta chain was sequenced within a study of technical replicates of blood from several donors. Repertoires were generated with immunoSEQ multiplex PCR, while TCRdb's copy carries only in-frame clones and drops some. Here the sample spans 62,000 or so clones, 70% to 90% being singletons. This CDR3 is 14 amino acids long. CDR1 is LNHDA, CDR2 SQIVND, per germline (reference sequence). V lost 9 bases to trimming and J lost 0 bases, with 15 bases between them. The receptor comes from a human donor in good health. Some clones in this sample may be carry-over from other donors' samples. The V gene is TRBV19, the J gene TRBJ2-7; the D is unclear. The specimen was PBMCs. The DNA of the CDR3 is TGTGCCAGCAAAACTACCCTTCGCTCCTACGAGCAGTACTTC. It is translated as CASKTTLRSYEQYF.